Following are 4 T cell receptor beta chains from one sample sequenced in a study of T cells after yellow fever vaccination. TCRdb re-analysed the 5' RACE reads in MiXCR, keeping a single row per CDR3 protein. The table shows approximately 510,000 distinct CDR3 sequences, with just over 20% occurring only once. This material consisted of PBMCs, taken less than 25 days after the first yellow fever vaccination. The source of these receptors is a man aged 18 to 30 who received the YFV17D yellow fever vaccine.

This clonotype was found a few times. The CDR3 DNA sequence: TGCAGTGCTAGAGGGATCGACAGGGTTGAAGCTTTCTTT. Protein sequence: CSARGIDRVEAFF. The chain combines TRBV20-1 with TRBJ1-1; 7 bases agree with TRBD1. The V gene's germline CDR1 is DFQATT and CDR2 SNEGSKA (reference sequence). Trimming removed 1 base from V and 7 bases from J; junction bases left unmatched: 6. CDR3 length: 13 amino acids.

V and J are TRBV6-5 and TRBJ1-2, with unresolved D. The CDR3 length is 11 residues. Germline V gene sequence: CDR1 MNHEY, CDR2 SVGAGI. The V end lost 10 bases, the J end lost 6 bases, and 12 bases lay between the germline ends. As DNA, the CDR3 is TGTGCCACCCTAGGAAGAAATGGCTACACCTTC. It yields the protein CATLGRNGYTF.

This clonotype occurred a few times. The V call is TRBV6-2 or TRBV6-3, the J call TRBJ1-5, with a possible D match to TRBD1 (5 bases). The V end was cut by 8 bases, the J end by 10 bases, with 12 bases between. The CDR3 has 11 residues. Germline CDR1 is MNHEY and CDR2 is SVGEGT. CDR3: CASSGEGPQHF. DNA of the CDR3: TGTGCCAGCTCGGGGGAGGGCCCCCAGCATTTT.

The chain links TRBV5-1 to TRBJ1-4; 7 bases map to TRBD1. CDR1 is SGHRS, CDR2 YFSETQ, per germline. V lost 4 bases and J lost 6; bases outside the gene matches: 6. This CDR3 has 14 amino acids. The CDR3 DNA reads TGCGCCAGCAGCCGTAAGACAGGGTATGAAAAACTGTTTTTT. Amino acid sequence: CASSRKTGYEKLFF. The full variable domain, its missing parts supplied by reference TRBV5-1 and TRBJ1-4, is KAGVTQTPRYLIKTRGQQVTLSCSPISGHRSVSWYQQTPGQGLQFLFEYFSETQRNKGNFPGRFSGRQFSNSRSEMNVSTLELGDSALYLCASSRKTGYEKLFFGSGTQLSVL.